This T cell receptor beta chain is drawn from a study of post-analysis software for immune sequencing data. As for the study in general: Secondary progressive, relapsing-remitting and progressive-relapsing multiple sclerosis were among the included disease courses. Overall study results and limits: Controls had lower frequencies than patients of roughly five TRBV segments, which included TRBV5-6, TRBV5-1 and TRBV20-1. Significantly lower normalized Chao1 diversity was seen in multiple sclerosis patients than in controls.

This clonotype was seen a single time. Its target is not known. Unique-molecular-identifier-tagged TCR beta cDNA libraries were used. It was from roughly 1.1 to 9.2 million T cells that 450,000 to 550,000 cDNA molecules came. TCRdb reprocessed the PCR reads via MiXCR and lists one record per CDR3 protein. The data show hundreds of thousands of distinct CDR3 sequences, with just under 30% seen just once and 0.5% to 0.6% held by the top ten. V was clipped by 1 base and J by 0 bases, with 16 bases between them. Germline V gene data show CDR1 as SEHNR and CDR2 as FQNEAQ (reference sequence). CDR3 length: 18 amino acids.

The origin of this receptor is a girl under 18 with multiple sclerosis. The chain is built from TRBV7-9 and TRBJ2-1, with no clear D. The sample was blood. Written as DNA, the CDR3 is TGTGCCAGCAGCTTAGAACCAGGAACCCAGAGCTCCTACAATGAGCAGTTCTTC. The encoded protein is CASSLEPGTQSSYNEQFF.